A selection of T cell receptor beta chains follows, all from one sample in a study of human T cells and chemical hapten exposure. TCRdb recomputed calls from the RACE reads with MiXCR, one row per CDR3 protein. The table shows 150,000 to 200,000 distinct CDR3 sequences, with 20% to 25% occurring only once. Sequenced material: whole blood, taken in connection with sensitization to the hapten diphenylcyclopropenone (DPC). The receptors derive from a woman aged 40 to 50 with alopecia areata. Some clones in this sample may be carry-over from other donors' samples. Both conserved end residues are part of each CDR3. The order of the fields is V gene, D gene, clone size, J gene, CDR3 protein, CDR3 DNA. D genes are given only for firm matches. For some rows the clone size is stated as once, few or many, or as a class when expanded; others skip it.

V: TRBV29-1; D: TRBD1; size: NA; J: TRBJ2-5; CDR3: CSVDPGGRKTQYF; DNA: TGCAGCGTTGACCCAGGGGGCAGAAAGACCCAGTACTTC
V: TRBV10-1; D: TRBD1; size: few; J: TRBJ1-2; CDR3: CASSPGTGVLRYGYTF; DNA: TGCGCCAGCAGTCCCGGGACAGGGGTGCTCCGCTATGGCTACACCTTC
V: TRBV28; D: NA; size: NA; J: TRBJ2-7; CDR3: CASSHRGGTYEQYF; DNA: TGTGCCAGCAGCCACAGGGGGGGGACCTACGAGCAGTACTTC
V: TRBV5-1; D: NA; size: few; J: TRBJ2-1; CDR3: CASSLEAAAGTEQFF; DNA: TGCGCCAGCAGCTTGGAAGCCGCGGCAGGCACAGAGCAGTTCTTC
V: TRBV7-2; D: NA; size: NA; J: TRBJ2-5; CDR3: CASSGLAREETQYF; DNA: TGTGCCAGCAGCGGCCTGGCTAGAGAAGAGACCCAGTACTTC
V: TRBV10-3; D: TRBD1; size: few; J: TRBJ2-7; CDR3: CAISPGQDDGEQYF; DNA: TGTGCCATCAGCCCGGGACAGGATGACGGCGAGCAGTACTTC
V: TRBV13; D: NA; size: NA; J: TRBJ2-1; CDR3: CASSLVRDIGAEEQFF; DNA: TGTGCCAGCAGCTTAGTGCGGGACATCGGAGCGGAGGAGCAGTTCTTC
V: TRBV29-1; D: NA; size: few; J: TRBJ2-2; CDR3: CSVDQGWTGELFF; DNA: TGCAGCGTTGACCAGGGATGGACCGGGGAGCTGTTTTTT
V: TRBV12-3/TRBV12-4; D: NA; size: NA; J: TRBJ1-2; CDR3: CASSFQGTLYGYTF; DNA: TGTGCCAGCAGTTTCCAGGGGACCCTCTATGGCTACACCTTC
V: TRBV21-1; D: NA; size: NA; J: TRBJ1-3; CDR3: CASSKVLRQSSGNTIYF; DNA: TGTGCCAGCAGCAAAGTTCTTCGGCAGAGCTCTGGAAACACCATATATTTT
V: TRBV20-1; D: TRBD2; size: NA; J: TRBJ2-4; CDR3: CSANPPATPTTTTSGRRTKNIQYF; DNA: TGCAGTGCTAACCCCCCGGCTACCCCTACTACTACTACTAGCGGGAGGAGGACCAAAAACATTCAGTACTTC
V: TRBV7-2; D: NA; size: once; J: TRBJ2-4; CDR3: CASSLGGAAKNIQYF; DNA: TGTGCCAGCAGCTTAGGGGGAGCGGCCAAAAACATTCAGTACTTC
V: TRBV6-5; D: NA; size: many; J: TRBJ1-5; CDR3: CASSSRGGPGQPQHF; DNA: TGTGCCAGCAGTTCTCGTGGGGGCCCTGGGCAGCCCCAGCATTTT
V: TRBV20-1; D: TRBD2; size: NA; J: TRBJ2-1; CDR3: CSARDLASGGHNEQFF; DNA: TGCAGTGCTAGAGATTTGGCTAGCGGCGGTCACAATGAGCAGTTCTTC
V: TRBV29-1; D: TRBD1; size: few; J: TRBJ2-3; CDR3: CSVADRGLNTQYF; DNA: TGCAGCGTTGCGGACAGGGGTTTGAATACGCAGTATTTT
V: TRBV20-1; D: TRBD2; size: few; J: TRBJ2-1; CDR3: CSGEAGGGNNEQFF; DNA: TGCAGTGGGGAAGCGGGAGGAGGGAACAATGAGCAGTTCTTC
V: TRBV10-3; D: TRBD1; size: few; J: TRBJ2-1; CDR3: CAISLGTGGVDEQFF; DNA: TGTGCCATCTCACTGGGAACAGGGGGAGTGGATGAGCAGTTCTTC
V: TRBV4-1; D: TRBD1; size: NA; J: TRBJ2-5; CDR3: CASSQEGRGRRETQYF; DNA: TGCGCCAGCAGCCAAGAGGGCAGGGGGCGACGAGAGACCCAGTACTTC
V: TRBV7-2; D: NA; size: NA; J: TRBJ2-1; CDR3: CASSLDWRSGQFF; DNA: TGTGCCAGCAGCTTAGATTGGCGTTCCGGGCAGTTCTTC
V: TRBV10-3; D: TRBD1; size: NA; J: TRBJ1-1; CDR3: CAISDQGANTEAFF; DNA: TGTGCCATCAGTGATCAGGGGGCAAACACTGAAGCTTTCTTT
V: TRBV6-4; D: NA; size: many; J: TRBJ2-2; CDR3: CASSEEVNTGELFF; DNA: TGTGCCAGCAGTGAGGAGGTGAACACCGGGGAGCTGTTTTTT
V: TRBV3-1; D: NA; size: NA; J: TRBJ2-3; CDR3: CASSRPTGDTQYF; DNA: TGTGCCAGCAGCCGCCCGACCGGAGATACGCAGTATTTT
V: TRBV9; D: NA; size: few; J: TRBJ2-5; CDR3: CASSVVVPGMEETQYF; DNA: TGTGCCAGCAGCGTAGTAGTTCCGGGGATGGAGGAGACCCAGTACTTC
V: TRBV4-1; D: NA; size: NA; J: TRBJ1-3; CDR3: CASSQEWEGPGNTIYF; DNA: TGCGCCAGCAGCCAAGAATGGGAGGGTCCTGGAAACACCATATATTTT
V: TRBV29-1; D: NA; size: NA; J: TRBJ2-3; CDR3: CSVEGGGDTQYF; DNA: TGCAGCGTTGAAGGCGGGGGCGATACGCAGTATTTT
V: TRBV28; D: NA; size: NA; J: TRBJ1-3; CDR3: CATRFGNTIYF; DNA: TGTGCCACCCGCTTTGGAAACACCATATATTTT
V: TRBV29-1; D: NA; size: NA; J: TRBJ1-1; CDR3: CSVERAGGEAFF; DNA: TGCAGCGTTGAGAGGGCCGGGGGTGAAGCTTTCTTT
V: TRBV28; D: NA; size: NA; J: TRBJ2-7; CDR3: CAIDGAYEQYF; DNA: TGTGCCATCGACGGGGCGTACGAGCAGTACTTC
V: TRBV5-5; D: NA; size: few; J: TRBJ2-5; CDR3: CASSLYPGTQETQYF; DNA: TGTGCCAGCAGCTTGTACCCCGGGACTCAAGAGACCCAGTACTTC
V: TRBV7-9; D: TRBD2; size: NA; J: TRBJ2-5; CDR3: CASSSASAGGETQYF; DNA: TGTGCCAGCAGCTCCGCATCGGCGGGAGGAGAGACCCAGTACTTC
V: TRBV11-3; D: TRBD1; size: NA; J: TRBJ1-2; CDR3: CASSLVRGEEGYTF; DNA: TGTGCCAGCAGCTTAGTCAGGGGGGAGGAAGGCTACACCTTC
V: TRBV28; D: TRBD2; size: NA; J: TRBJ2-7; CDR3: CASSQTSDEQYF; DNA: TGTGCCAGCAGTCAGACTAGCGACGAGCAGTACTTC
V: TRBV5-1; D: TRBD1; size: NA; J: TRBJ2-3; CDR3: CASSQPGQETDTQYF; DNA: TGCGCCAGCAGCCAACCGGGACAGGAGACAGATACGCAGTATTTT
V: TRBV9; D: NA; size: NA; J: TRBJ2-1; CDR3: CASSPPGGYNEQFF; DNA: TGTGCCAGCAGCCCTCCGGGCGGCTACAATGAGCAGTTCTTC
V: TRBV7-2; D: NA; size: NA; J: TRBJ2-2; CDR3: CASSLHRQENTGELFF; DNA: TGTGCCAGCAGCCTGCACCGGCAGGAGAACACCGGGGAGCTGTTTTTT
V: TRBV4-1; D: NA; size: NA; J: TRBJ2-7; CDR3: CASSQDWDQVGTSEQYF; DNA: TGCGCCAGCAGCCAAGATTGGGATCAGGTCGGAACCTCCGAGCAGTACTTC
V: TRBV20-1; D: NA; size: NA; J: TRBJ1-1; CDR3: CSAREPGLRTTEAFF; DNA: TGCAGTGCGAGGGAGCCGGGACTGCGAACGACTGAAGCTTTCTTT
V: TRBV29-1; D: NA; size: NA; J: TRBJ2-7; CDR3: CSVASWSDEQYF; DNA: TGCAGCGTTGCTTCTTGGAGCGACGAGCAGTACTTC
V: TRBV6-2/TRBV6-3; D: TRBD2; size: once; J: TRBJ2-1; CDR3: CASPPRTSGREGSYNEQFF; DNA: TGTGCCAGCCCTCCTCGGACTAGCGGGAGGGAAGGCTCCTACAATGAGCAGTTCTTC
V: TRBV5-5; D: NA; size: NA; J: TRBJ1-2; CDR3: CASSYWGGAESYGYTF; DNA: TGTGCCAGCAGCTATTGGGGGGGCGCAGAGAGTTATGGCTACACCTTC
V: TRBV7-3; D: NA; size: NA; J: TRBJ1-1; CDR3: CASSLLVETEAFF; DNA: TGTGCCAGCAGCCTCCTAGTCGAGACTGAAGCTTTCTTT
V: TRBV7-9; D: NA; size: NA; J: TRBJ2-1; CDR3: CASSLNEYNEQFF; DNA: TGTGCCAGCAGCTTAAACGAATACAATGAGCAGTTCTTC
V: TRBV7-9; D: NA; size: NA; J: TRBJ1-1; CDR3: CASSLDLGAPTEAFF; DNA: TGTGCCAGCAGCTTAGACCTGGGGGCCCCCACTGAAGCTTTCTTT
V: TRBV4-1; D: TRBD2; size: NA; J: TRBJ2-2; CDR3: CASRSFPPAGVPGELFF; DNA: TGCGCCAGCAGAAGTTTCCCTCCAGCGGGAGTTCCCGGGGAGCTGTTTTTT
V: TRBV4-3; D: NA; size: few; J: TRBJ1-1; CDR3: CASSQDRSEAFF; DNA: TGCGCCAGCAGCCAAGATCGATCTGAAGCTTTCTTT
V: TRBV6-2/TRBV6-3; D: NA; size: few; J: TRBJ2-7; CDR3: CASTLQAGSEQYF; DNA: TGTGCCAGCACTCTCCAGGCGGGAAGCGAGCAGTACTTC
V: TRBV5-1; D: NA; size: NA; J: TRBJ2-3; CDR3: CASTPDSHRSDTQYF; DNA: TGCGCCAGCACCCCGGACAGCCACCGCTCAGATACGCAGTATTTT
V: TRBV7-9; D: NA; size: many; J: TRBJ2-1; CDR3: CASSLGAYNEQFF; DNA: TGTGCCAGCAGCTTAGGTGCCTACAATGAGCAGTTCTTC
V: TRBV24-1; D: NA; size: NA; J: TRBJ2-1; CDR3: CATSDLGFEQFF; DNA: TGTGCCACCAGTGATTTAGGCTTTGAGCAGTTCTTC
V: TRBV9; D: NA; size: NA; J: TRBJ2-3; CDR3: CASSVEDTQYF; DNA: TGTGCCAGCAGCGTAGAGGATACGCAGTATTTT
V: TRBV7-9; D: TRBD2; size: NA; J: TRBJ2-7; CDR3: CASSLPTSSGRTYEQYF; DNA: TGTGCCAGCAGCTTACCCACGAGTAGCGGGAGAACCTACGAGCAGTACTTC
V: TRBV28; D: NA; size: few; J: TRBJ2-5; CDR3: CASTRYRGETQYF; DNA: TGTGCCAGCACACGATACCGGGGGGAGACCCAGTACTTC
V: TRBV29-1; D: TRBD2; size: few; J: TRBJ2-1; CDR3: CSVHRRGLSGSGSYNEQFF; DNA: TGCAGCGTTCATAGAAGGGGCCTTAGCGGGAGCGGTTCCTACAATGAGCAGTTCTTC
V: TRBV24-1; D: NA; size: NA; J: TRBJ2-2; CDR3: CATSDINSGTGELFF; DNA: TGTGCCACCAGTGACATTAATAGCGGAACCGGGGAGCTGTTTTTT
V: TRBV6-6; D: NA; size: NA; J: TRBJ2-4; CDR3: CASSSAGQGALDIQYF; DNA: TGTGCCAGCAGCAGCGCCGGGCAGGGTGCGTTGGACATTCAGTACTTC
V: TRBV2; D: TRBD1; size: few; J: TRBJ2-3; CDR3: CASSSGTGVRNTQYF; DNA: TGTGCCAGCAGCTCCGGGACAGGAGTCCGGAATACGCAGTATTTT
V: TRBV29-1; D: TRBD1; size: few; J: TRBJ2-5; CDR3: CSKKQGAGETQYF; DNA: TGCAGCAAAAAACAGGGGGCAGGGGAGACCCAGTACTTC